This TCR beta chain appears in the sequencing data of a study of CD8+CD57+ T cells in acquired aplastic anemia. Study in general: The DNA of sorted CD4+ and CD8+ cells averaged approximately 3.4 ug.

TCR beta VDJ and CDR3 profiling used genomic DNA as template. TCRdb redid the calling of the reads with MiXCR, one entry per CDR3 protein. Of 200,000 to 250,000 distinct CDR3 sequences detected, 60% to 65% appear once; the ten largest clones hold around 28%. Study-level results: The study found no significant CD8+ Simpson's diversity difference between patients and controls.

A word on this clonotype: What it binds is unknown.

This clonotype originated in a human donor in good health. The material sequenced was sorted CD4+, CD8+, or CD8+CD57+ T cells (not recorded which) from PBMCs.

As DNA, the CDR3 is TGTGCCAGCACAACACCTGCGGGGGGGGCAGCTGGCTACACCTTC. Translating it yields CASTTPAGGAAGYTF. This chain links TRBV7-8 with TRBJ1-2, with TRBD1 as a possible D gene (6 bases). The CDR3 contains 15 residues. V was cut by 7 bases and J by 7 bases, with 22 bases left in between. Germline CDR1 SGHVS, CDR2 FQNEAQ.